The 24 T cell receptor beta chains presented below share a single source sample, sequenced in a study of blood T cell repertoires in COVID-19 (TCRdb year 2020). Library creation used the immunoSEQ multiplex PCR assay. What TCRdb holds here is the immuneACCESS table cut down to in-frame rearrangements. Part of the clones is not present; checked against another copy, under half of the missing clones reflect an unresolved V gene, and the others are unexplained. A total of 200,000 to 250,000 clones appear in this sample, 86% of them only once. The ten largest clones add up to about 9.4% of the sample. Sequences were obtained from peripheral blood. All receptors come from a woman aged 45 to 65 with COVID-19, enrolled during active disease.

The V gene is TRBV27, the J gene TRBJ1-6; 8 bases line up with TRBD1. This CDR3 has 13 residues. Trimming took 4 bases from V and 13 from J; bases not matched to a gene: 6. Germline CDR1 and CDR2: MNHEY and SMNVEV (reference sequence). In DNA form, the CDR3 reads TGTGCCAGCAGTTATCAGGGGGCTGGGCCCCTCCACTTT. Translating gives CASSYQGAGPLHF.

The chain joins TRBV30 to TRBJ1-1, with TRBD1 matching 7 bases. The CDR3 sequence is 14 residues long. V lost 5 bases to trimming and J lost 0 bases; unmatched junction nucleotides: 6. CDR1 and CDR2 (germline): GTSNPN, SVGIG (reference sequence). The CDR3, as DNA: TGTGCCTGGGAGAGGGGGCAGATGAACACTGAAGCTTTCTTT. This gives the protein CAWERGQMNTEAFF. The full variable domain, in which reference TRBV30 and TRBJ1-1 provide the parts outside the CDR3, is SQTIHQWPATLVQPVGSPLSLECTVEGTSNPNLYWYRQAAGRGLQLLFYSVGIGQISSEVPQNLSASRPQDRQFILSSKKLLLSDSGFYLCAWERGQMNTEAFFGQGTRLTVV.

The chain is built from TRBV7-3 and TRBJ1-5; no definite D call. The length of the CDR3 is 13 residues. V was pared by 0 bases and J by 4 bases, with 4 bases between. From germline, CDR1 is SGHTA and CDR2 FQGTGA. The CDR3 protein is CASSLTPNQPQHF. The CDR3 DNA sequence: TGTGCCAGCAGCTTAACCCCAAATCAGCCCCAGCATTTT.

The V gene is TRBV21-1, the J gene TRBJ1-6. TRBV21-1 is a known pseudogene. This CDR3 has 12 amino acids. The CDR3 sequence: CASRPGDSPLHF. The DNA for the CDR3 is TGTGCCAGCAGACCCGGGGATTCACCCCTCCACTTT.

J is TRBJ2-3 and V is TRBV10-1; 9 bases align to TRBD2. This CDR3 comprises 16 residues. Looked up from germline, CDR1 is WNHNN and CDR2 is SYGVQD (reference sequence). V dropped 3 bases and J dropped 2; count of bases not matched to a gene: 6. This chain's CDR3 is CASSDGLAGYTDTQYF. CDR3 DNA sequence: TGCGCCAGCAGTGATGGGCTAGCGGGGTACACAGATACGCAGTATTTT.

This clone was counted a few times. DNA for the CDR3: TGTGCCAGCAGCCGGGGAGTGGGCGCCAATGAAAAACTGTTTTTT. Protein product: CASSRGVGANEKLFF. The chain combines TRBV5-4 with TRBJ1-4; D remains unclear. Trimming stripped 4 bases from V and 5 bases from J, with 15 bases between. Looked up from germline, CDR1 is SGHNT and CDR2 is YYREEE (reference sequence). The CDR3 length is 15 residues.

The rearrangement uses TRBV5-6 and TRBJ2-2; 8 bases line up with TRBD1. Germline V lookup: CDR1 SGHDT, CDR2 YYEEEE. V was pared by 0 bases and J by 3 bases, with 4 bases of the junction left unmatched. The CDR3 runs to 16 residues. The CDR3 sequence is CASSLGTGKDTGELFF. The CDR3, as DNA: TGTGCCAGCAGCTTGGGGACAGGGAAGGACACCGGGGAGCTGTTTTTT.

The J gene is TRBJ1-3, the V gene TRBV30; D might be TRBD1 (6 bases). Trimming took 3 bases from V and 2 from J, leaving 17 bases between them. Germline V CDR1 and CDR2: GTSNPN, SVGIG (reference sequence). The CDR3 extends over 16 amino acids. CDR3 coding DNA: TGTGCCTGGAGAGCGAGGGGGGGCATCACTGGAAACACCATATATTTT. Amino acids: CAWRARGGITGNTIYF. Complete variable domain (other parts from reference TRBV30 and TRBJ1-3): SQTIHQWPATLVQPVGSPLSLECTVEGTSNPNLYWYRQAAGRGLQLLFYSVGIGQISSEVPQNLSASRPQDRQFILSSKKLLLSDSGFYLCAWRARGGITGNTIYFGEGSWLTVV.

The chain links TRBV6-5 to TRBJ2-1, with D perhaps matching TRBD2 (7 bases). Germline CDR1 reads MNHEY; CDR2 reads SVGAGI. CDR3 length: 14 amino acids. V dropped 4 bases and J dropped 10 bases, with 17 bases sitting between them. CDR3 protein: CASSWGGAAGEQFF. CDR3 nucleotide sequence: TGTGCCAGCAGTTGGGGGGGGGCCGCGGGAGAGCAGTTCTTC.

The chain carries TRBV6-6 and TRBJ1-2; a weak D match, TRBD1 (5 bases). The germline CDR1 and CDR2 sequences are MNHNY and SVGAGI (reference sequence). Deletions cut 3 bases from V and 8 bases from J, with 19 bases between. CDR3 length: 15 amino acids. This CDR3 reads CASSYQGRNTRGYTF. Written as DNA, the CDR3 is TGTGCCAGCAGTTATCAGGGCCGAAACACGAGGGGCTACACCTTC.

The chain couples TRBV7-6 to TRBJ1-3, with D unresolved. The CDR3 sequence is 16 residues long. The V end was cut by 5 bases, the J end by 0 bases, with 14 bases between. Germline V gene data show CDR1 as SGHVS and CDR2 as FNYEAQ. The CDR3 DNA follows: TGTGCCAGCAGCCAGAGAGCAGGAAACTCTGGAAACACCATATATTTT. As protein: CASSQRAGNSGNTIYF.

The chain employs TRBV5-1 and TRBJ2-3; D remains unclear. The CDR3 is 14 amino acids. V was trimmed by 4 bases and J by 0 bases, leaving 9 bases between them. Germline values: CDR1 SGHRS, CDR2 YFSETQ. CDR3: CASSLGFSTDTQYF. CDR3 bases: TGCGCCAGCAGCCTAGGATTTAGCACAGATACGCAGTATTTT.

The chain recombines TRBV12-3 or TRBV12-4 with TRBJ2-1, with 8 bases fitting TRBD2. V lost 5 bases, J lost 14 bases, and 5 bases stayed unmatched. This CDR3 is built from 11 residues. In DNA, the CDR3 is TGTGCCAGCAGTGGAGGGACTAGTAAGTTCTTC. This gives the protein CASSGGTSKFF.

The chain joins TRBV19 to TRBJ2-1; 8 positions match TRBD2. The V and J ends lost 3 bases and 5 bases, in that order; junction bases with no gene match: 9. Germline V gene sequence: CDR1 LNHDA, CDR2 SQIVND (reference sequence). The CDR3 is 16 amino acids. The CDR3 nucleotides are TGTGCCAGTAGTATTCTTGGGGCGGGGGGAGACAATGAGCAGTTCTTC. It codes for CASSILGAGGDNEQFF. The full variable domain, rest sourced from reference TRBV19 and TRBJ2-1, is DGGITQSPKYLFRKEGQNVTLSCEQNLNHDAMYWYRQDPGQGLRLIYYSQIVNDFQKGDIAEGYSVSREKKESFPLTVTSAQKNPTAFYLCASSILGAGGDNEQFFGPGTRLTVL.

V gene TRBV28 combines with J gene TRBJ1-2; TRBD1 matches at 9 bases. The germline gives CDR1 MDHEN, CDR2 SYDVKM. The CDR3 runs to 14 residues. The trim removed 6 bases at V and 5 bases at J, leaving 7 bases unmatched. CDR3 DNA sequence: TGTGCCAGCAGCCCCCTGGGACAGGGTTATGGCTACACCTTC. Its protein is CASSPLGQGYGYTF.

In its sample, this clone was seen once. CDR3 in amino acids: CASSPRGGTEAFF. The CDR3 nucleotides read TGTGCCAGCAGCCCCAGAGGGGGCACTGAAGCTTTCTTT. The genes are TRBV3-1 (or the pseudogene TRBV3-2) and TRBJ1-1; TRBD1 is a possible D gene (6 bases). The CDR3 runs to 13 residues. V lost 4 bases and J 4 bases, leaving 10 bases between the germline ends. In germline, CDR1 is LGHDT, CDR2 YNNKEL (reference sequence).

J is TRBJ2-3 and V is TRBV11-2; tentative D call: TRBD2 (6 bases). Germline V gene sequence: CDR1 SGHAT, CDR2 FQNNGV. Deletions cut 2 bases from V and 1 base from J, with 16 bases between. The CDR3 extends over 17 amino acids. In DNA, the CDR3 is TGTGCCAGCAGCTTACGCTCACGACAGCGGGGCACAGATACGCAGTATTTT. This codes for CASSLRSRQRGTDTQYF.

The chain uses TRBV7-6 and TRBJ2-5; 8 nucleotides line up with TRBD1. With V trimmed by 5 bases and J by 1 base, 12 bases remained unmatched. Looked up from germline, CDR1 is SGHVS and CDR2 is FNYEAQ. CDR3 length: 17 residues. As DNA, the CDR3 is TGTGCCAGCAGCCCAAACCCGGGACAGGACACCCAAGAGACCCAGTACTTC. This sequence encodes CASSPNPGQDTQETQYF. Supplemented by reference TRBV7-6 and TRBJ2-5, the full variable domain reads GAGVSQSPRYKVTKRGQDVALRCDPISGHVSLYWYRQALGQGPEFLTYFNYEAQQDKSGLPNDRFSAERPEGSISTLTIQRTEQRDSAMYRCASSPNPGQDTQETQYFGPGTRLLVL.

This clone was seen just once. The genes are TRBV2 and TRBJ2-3; D remains ambiguous. Trimming stripped 6 bases from V and 3 bases from J, with 4 bases between. CDR3 length: 11 amino acids. In germline, CDR1 is SNHLY, CDR2 FYNNEI. CDR3 residues: CASRLTDTQYF. CDR3 DNA sequence: TGTGCCAGCAGACTTACAGATACGCAGTATTTT. The full variable domain, in which reference TRBV2 and TRBJ2-3 provide the parts outside the CDR3, is EPEVTQTPSHQVTQMGQEVILRCVPISNHLYFYWYRQILGQKVEFLVSFYNNEISEKSEIFDDQFSVERPDGSNFTLKIRSTKLEDSAMYFCASRLTDTQYFGPGTRLTVL.

V is TRBV7-9 and J is TRBJ2-5; 10 bases map to TRBD2. This CDR3 is built from 18 residues. The junction had 17 bases not matched to a gene; V was cut back by 5 bases and J by 5 bases. Germline V gene data show CDR1 as SEHNR and CDR2 as FQNEAQ (reference sequence). The CDR3 here is CASSRPGLALIRGETQYF. CDR3 nucleotide sequence: TGTGCCAGCAGCCGTCCGGGACTAGCGCTCATAAGAGGGGAGACCCAGTACTTC.

This clone was seen just once. V gene TRBV6-5 combines with J gene TRBJ2-7, with 9 bases fitting TRBD1. Germline lookup yields CDR1 MNHEY and CDR2 SVGAGI. With V trimmed by 4 bases and J by 2 bases, 6 bases remained unmatched. The CDR3 contains 15 residues. Here the CDR3 DNA reads TGTGCCAGCAGTTTGGGACAGGGTGAAACCTACGAGCAGTACTTC. Translating gives CASSLGQGETYEQYF.

This chain links TRBV5-8 with TRBJ2-7, with TRBD1 as a possible D gene (5 bases). CDR1 is SGHTS, CDR2 YDEGEE, per germline. The CDR3 loop spans 15 amino acids. Trimming shortened V by 1 base and J by 3 bases, and 14 bases separated the two germline ends. The CDR3 protein is CASSLNRMNGYEQYV. The CDR3 DNA is TGTGCCAGCAGCTTGAACAGGATGAATGGCTACGAGCAGTACGTC.

V is TRBV5-4 and J is TRBJ2-2, with 8 bases identical to TRBD1. Germline V gene lookup returns CDR1 SGHNT and CDR2 YYREEE (reference sequence). This CDR3 region has 14 residues. With 4 bases clipped from V and 5 bases from J, the junction kept 4 bases outside the gene matches. CDR3 sequence reads: CASSRQGATGELFF. In nucleotides, the CDR3 is TGTGCCAGCAGCCGCCAGGGGGCAACCGGGGAGCTGTTTTTT.

The chain uses TRBV7-3 and TRBJ2-7; D is unresolved. The ends were cut back, 4 bases at V and 7 bases at J, with 17 bases in the middle. Per germline, CDR1 SGHTA and CDR2 FQGTGA. This CDR3 comprises 14 residues. The CDR3 DNA sequence: TGTGCCAGCAGCTATCAATCCCTCAACGGGGAGCAGTACTTC. Protein product: CASSYQSLNGEQYF.